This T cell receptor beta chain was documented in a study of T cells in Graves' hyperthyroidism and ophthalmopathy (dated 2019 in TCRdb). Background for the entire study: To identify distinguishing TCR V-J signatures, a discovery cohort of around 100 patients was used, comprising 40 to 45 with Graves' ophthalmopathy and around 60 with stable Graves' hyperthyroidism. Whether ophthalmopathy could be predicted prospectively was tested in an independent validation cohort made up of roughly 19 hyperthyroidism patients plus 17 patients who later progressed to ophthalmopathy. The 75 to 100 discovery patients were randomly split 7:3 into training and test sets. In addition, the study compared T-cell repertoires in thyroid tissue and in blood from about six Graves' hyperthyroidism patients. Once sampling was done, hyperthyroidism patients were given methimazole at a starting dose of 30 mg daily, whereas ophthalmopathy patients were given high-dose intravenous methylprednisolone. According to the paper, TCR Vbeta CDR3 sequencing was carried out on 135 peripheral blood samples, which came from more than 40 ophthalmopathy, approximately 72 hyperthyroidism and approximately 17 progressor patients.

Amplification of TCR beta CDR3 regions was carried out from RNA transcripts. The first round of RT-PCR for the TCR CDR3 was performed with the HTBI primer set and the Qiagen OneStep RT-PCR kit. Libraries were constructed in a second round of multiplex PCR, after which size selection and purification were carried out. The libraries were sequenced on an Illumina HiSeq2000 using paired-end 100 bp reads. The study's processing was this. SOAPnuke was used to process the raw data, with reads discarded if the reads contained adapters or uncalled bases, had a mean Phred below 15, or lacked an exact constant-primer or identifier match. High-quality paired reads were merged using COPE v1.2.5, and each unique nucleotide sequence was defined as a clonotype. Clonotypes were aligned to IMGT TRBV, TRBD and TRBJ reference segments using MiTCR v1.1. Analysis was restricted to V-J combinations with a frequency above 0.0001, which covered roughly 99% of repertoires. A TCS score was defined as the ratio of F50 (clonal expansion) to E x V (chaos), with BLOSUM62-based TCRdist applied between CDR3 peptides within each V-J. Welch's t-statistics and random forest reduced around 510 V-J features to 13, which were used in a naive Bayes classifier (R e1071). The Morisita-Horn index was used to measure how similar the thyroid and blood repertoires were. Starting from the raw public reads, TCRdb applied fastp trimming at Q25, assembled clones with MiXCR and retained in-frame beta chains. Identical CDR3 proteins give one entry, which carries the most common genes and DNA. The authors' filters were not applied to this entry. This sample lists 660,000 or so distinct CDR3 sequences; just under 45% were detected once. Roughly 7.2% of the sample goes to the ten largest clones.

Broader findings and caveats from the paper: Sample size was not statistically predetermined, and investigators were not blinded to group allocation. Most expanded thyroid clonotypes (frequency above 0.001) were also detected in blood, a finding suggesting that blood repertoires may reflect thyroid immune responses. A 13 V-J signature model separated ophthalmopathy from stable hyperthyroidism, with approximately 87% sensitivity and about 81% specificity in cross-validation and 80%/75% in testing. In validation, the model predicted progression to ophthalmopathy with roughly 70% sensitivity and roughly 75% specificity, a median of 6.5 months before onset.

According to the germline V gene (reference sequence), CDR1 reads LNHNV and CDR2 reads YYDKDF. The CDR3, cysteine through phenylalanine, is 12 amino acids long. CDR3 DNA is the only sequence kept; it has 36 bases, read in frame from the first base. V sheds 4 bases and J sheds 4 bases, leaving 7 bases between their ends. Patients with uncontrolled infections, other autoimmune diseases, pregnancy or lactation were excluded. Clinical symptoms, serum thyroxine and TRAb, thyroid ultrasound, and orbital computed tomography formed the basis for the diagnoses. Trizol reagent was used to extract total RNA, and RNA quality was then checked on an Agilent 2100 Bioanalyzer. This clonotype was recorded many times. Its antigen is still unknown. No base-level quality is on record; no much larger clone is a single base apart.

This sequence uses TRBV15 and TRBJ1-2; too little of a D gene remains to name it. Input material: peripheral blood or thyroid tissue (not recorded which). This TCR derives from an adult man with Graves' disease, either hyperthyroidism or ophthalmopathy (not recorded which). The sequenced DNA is TGTGCCACCAGCAAGGGCGCCTATGGCTACACCTTC. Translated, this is CATSKGAYGYTF.